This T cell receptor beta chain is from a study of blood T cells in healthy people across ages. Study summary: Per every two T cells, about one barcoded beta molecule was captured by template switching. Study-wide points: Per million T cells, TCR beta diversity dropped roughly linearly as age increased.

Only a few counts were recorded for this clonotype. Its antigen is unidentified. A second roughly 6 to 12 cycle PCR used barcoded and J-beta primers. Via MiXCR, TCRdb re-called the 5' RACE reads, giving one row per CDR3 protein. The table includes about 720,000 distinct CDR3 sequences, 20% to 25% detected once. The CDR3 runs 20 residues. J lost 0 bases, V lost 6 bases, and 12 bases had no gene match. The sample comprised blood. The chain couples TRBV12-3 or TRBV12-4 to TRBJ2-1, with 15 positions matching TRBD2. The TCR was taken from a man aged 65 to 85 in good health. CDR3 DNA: TGTGCCAGCAGCGCCCACCCGGGACTAGCGGGGGGTAGCTCCTACAATGAGCAGTTCTTC. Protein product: CASSAHPGLAGGSSYNEQFF.